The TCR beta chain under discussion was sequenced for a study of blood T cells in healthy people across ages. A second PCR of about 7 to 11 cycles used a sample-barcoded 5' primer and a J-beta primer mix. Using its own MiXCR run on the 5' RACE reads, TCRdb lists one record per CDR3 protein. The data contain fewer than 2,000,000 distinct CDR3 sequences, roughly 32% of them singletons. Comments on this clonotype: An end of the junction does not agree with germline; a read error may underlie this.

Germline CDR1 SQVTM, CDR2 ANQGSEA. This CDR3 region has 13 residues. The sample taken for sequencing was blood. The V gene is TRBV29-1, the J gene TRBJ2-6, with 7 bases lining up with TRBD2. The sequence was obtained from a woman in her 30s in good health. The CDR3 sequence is CSVSGSGANALTF. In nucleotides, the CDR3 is TGCAGCGTTTCCGGCAGCGGGGCCAACGCCCTGACTTTC.